One and the same sample provided the 9 T cell receptor beta chains below, sequenced in a study of human T cells and chemical hapten exposure. Documented treatment: therapeutic diphenylcyclopropenone sensitization with weekly scalp DPC. It was the library that attached unique molecular identifiers to individual cDNA molecules. TCRdb reprocessed the reads with MiXCR, giving one entry per CDR3 protein. Of approximately 3,000 distinct CDR3 sequences listed, roughly 48% are singletons. The material sequenced was whole blood, taken before DPC sensitization or 2, 6, or about 24 weeks after (not recorded which). These receptors were taken from an adult with alopecia areata. Some clones in this sample may be carry-over from other donors' samples. This table probably holds off-target reads from a library built for another chain.

A few counts support this clonotype. V usage is TRBV6-1 and J usage is TRBJ1-2; D not resolved. The V gene lost 2 bases and the J gene lost 5 bases, with 15 bases spanning the gap. There are 15 residues in the CDR3. CDR1 is MNHNS and CDR2 is SASEGT in the germline V gene. The CDR3 sequence: CASSEWQLSAYGYTF. Here the CDR3 DNA reads TGTGCCAGCAGTGAATGGCAGTTGTCGGCTTATGGCTACACCTTC.

The V call is TRBV2, the J call TRBJ2-7; D is ambiguous. The CDR3 has 12 amino acids. The V end was cut by 11 bases, the J end by 3 bases, with 14 bases between. Per germline, CDR1 SNHLY and CDR2 FYNNEI. The CDR3 region has the DNA TGTGCCGGCCAGACCCGGAACTACGAGCAGTACTTC. Amino acid sequence: CAGQTRNYEQYF. The entire variable domain, with the rest obtained from reference TRBV2 and TRBJ2-7, is as follows: EPEVTQTPSHQVTQMGQEVILRCVPISNHLYFYWYRQILGQKVEFLVSFYNNEISEKSEIFDDQFSVERPDGSNFTLKIRSTKLEDSAMYFCAGQTRNYEQYFGPGTRLTVT.

This clonotype was counted only a few times. The J gene is TRBJ2-3, the V gene TRBV11-1; perhaps D is TRBD1 or TRBD2 (6 bases each). The CDR3 extends over 12 amino acids. Germline assignment: CDR1 SGHAT and CDR2 FQDESV (reference sequence). The germline V and J ends were trimmed by 5 bases and 12 bases, with 15 bases remaining between them. The chain's CDR3 is CASSPTGAQQYF. In DNA, the CDR3 is TGTGCCAGCAGCCCCACGGGGGCACAACAGTATTTT.

The V call is TRBV10-2, the J call TRBJ2-2; TRBD2 matches 8 bases. Per germline, CDR1 WSHSY and CDR2 SAAADI. The length of the CDR3 is 14 residues. With V trimmed by 5 bases and J by 5 bases, 4 bases remained unmatched. CDR3 loop: CASSLLAETGELFF. CDR3 nucleotides: TGCGCCAGCAGTTTACTAGCGGAGACCGGGGAGCTGTTTTTT.

The chain links TRBV12-3 or TRBV12-4 to TRBJ1-5; D may be TRBD1 (5 bases). The CDR3 is 15 amino acids. Trimming pared 1 base from V and 4 bases from J, leaving 11 bases between. The CDR3 DNA reads TGTGCCAGCAGTTTAGTCCGGGGGGGTAATCAGCCCCAGCATTTT. It specifies CASSLVRGGNQPQHF.

The chain is built from TRBV7-6 and TRBJ2-1, with 14 bases matching TRBD2. The length of the CDR3 is 14 residues. J was trimmed by 10 bases and V by 4 bases; bases with no gene match: 3. Germline V gene lookup returns CDR1 SGHVS and CDR2 FNYEAQ. CDR3 DNA: TGTGCCAGCAGCTCGGGGACTAGCGGGGGAGAGCAGTTCTTC. This sequence encodes CASSSGTSGGEQFF.

The chain couples TRBV5-5 to TRBJ2-7; D might be TRBD2 (5 bases). Germline CDR1 is SGHKS and CDR2 is YYEKEE (reference sequence). CDR3 length equals 13 residues. V lost 2 bases, J lost 7 bases, and 13 bases lay in between. CDR3 sequence: CASSFGPLAEQYF. CDR3 DNA: TGTGCCAGCAGCTTTGGCCCCTTAGCGGAGCAGTACTTC.

This rearrangement joins TRBV4-2 to TRBJ1-1, with D unclear. CDR1 is LGHNA, CDR2 YNFKEQ, per germline. CDR3 length equals 14 residues. The V end was cut by 0 bases, the J end by 11 bases, with 16 bases between. In DNA form, the CDR3 reads TGTGCCAGCAGCCAAGATCGGGCGGGCGGGTCGGCTTTCTTT. Its translation is CASSQDRAGGSAFF.

The rearrangement uses TRBV5-1 and TRBJ2-5; TRBD2 matches 13 bases. V lost 2 bases, J lost 2 bases, and 3 bases stayed unmatched. The germline CDR1 and CDR2 sequences are SGHRS and YFSETQ. The CDR3 loop spans 16 amino acids. The CDR3 loop is CASSFGTSGVQETQYF. The CDR3 coding sequence is TGCGCCAGCAGCTTCGGGACTAGCGGGGTGCAAGAGACCCAGTACTTC.